This TCR beta chain was identified during a study of technical replicates of blood from a few donors (dated by TCRdb to about 2017). The CDR3 runs 17 amino acids, cysteine and phenylalanine included. This entry keeps only the CDR3 DNA: 51 bases, framed from base 1. Deletion took 4 bases off V and 4 bases off J, with a span of 21 bases between the germline ends. CDR1 is given as SGHRS and CDR2 as YFSETQ, both from the germline V gene. The method was the immunoSEQ multiplex PCR assay. As stored in TCRdb, this immuneACCESS dataset retains in-frame rearrangements with V and J assigned. A fraction of the clones does not appear; measured against another copy, unresolved V genes explain less than half of the discrepancy, and the remainder lacks a known reason. The sample table contains 80,000 or so clones; only one count was recorded for 95% to 97% of them. More than 0.15% of the sample is in the top ten clones.

In the case of this clone: Its target antigen remains unknown. It has no much larger one-base neighbor in the sample; base qualities were not kept.

The V and J segments used are TRBV5-1 and TRBJ1-3, with no D gene named confidently. The sequencing input was T cells isolated from PBMCs. The clonotype was recovered from a human donor in good health. At the DNA level, the sequence is TGCGCCAGCAGCACCTATGCGCCGGGAGGTAGAGGAAACACCATATATTTT. This gives the protein CASSTYAPGGRGNTIYF.